One and the same sample provided the 2 T cell receptor beta chains below, sequenced in a study of OX40 agonist ivuxolimab in advanced cancers. The method was immunoSEQ multiplex PCR; TCRdb's version includes in-frame clones alone and lacks a portion of them. Here the sample spans about 79,000 clones, 90% being singletons. Sequences were derived from CD4+ or CD8+ T cells sorted from blood, sampled in a trial of the OX40 agonist ivuxolimab. The origin of the receptors is an adult with an advanced solid tumor such as melanoma, head and neck, liver or kidney cancer.

This clone was found a few times. This chain joins TRBV2 and TRBJ2-7, with D maybe TRBD1 (6 bases). The germline CDR1 and CDR2 sequences are SNHLY and FYNNEI. V was clipped by 7 bases and J by 0 bases, with 10 bases between them. The CDR3 runs to 13 residues. CDR3 loop: CASKGTFSYEQYV. As DNA, the CDR3 is TGTGCCAGCAAAGGGACATTCTCCTACGAGCAGTACGTC.

CDR3 DNA sequence: TGTGCCAGCAGCCCACGAGAGGGGGGTTCAGGGGAGCAGTTCTTC. Translation: CASSPREGGSGEQFF. V gene TRBV7-8 combines with J gene TRBJ2-1; D tentatively fits TRBD1 or TRBD2 (6 bases each). The CDR3 loop spans 15 amino acids. Trimming removed 5 bases from V and 10 bases from J, with 21 bases in between. Germline CDR1 SGHVS, CDR2 FQNEAQ.